Listed below are T cell receptor beta chains from one sample, sequenced in a study of blood T cells in healthy people across ages. TCRdb called the 5' RACE reads again in MiXCR, with one record for every CDR3 protein. The profile shows 540,000 or so distinct CDR3 sequences, 27% of them singletons. Sequenced sample: blood. Every receptor here comes from a woman aged 70-85 years in good health. Each CDR3 is given with its conserved first and last residue. The order of the fields is CDR3 protein, CDR3 DNA, D gene, clone size, J gene, V gene. A D gene is named only where the DNA matches it firmly. The size of a clone is reported for some rows only, either as once, few or many, or as a class for expanded clones.

CDR3: CASSAREGGEVGELFF
DNA: TGTGCCAGCAGCGCCCGTGAGGGGGGCGAGGTTGGAGAACTGTTTTTT
D: -
size: -
J: TRBJ1-4
V: TRBV9

CDR3: CASSQDRTSSGANVLTF
DNA: TGTGCCAGCAGCCAAGATAGGACTAGCTCTGGGGCCAACGTCCTGACTTTC
D: TRBD2
size: -
J: TRBJ2-6
V: TRBV4-2

CDR3: CASSPTGVDGCTF
DNA: TGTGCCAGCTCACCGACAGGGGTGGATGGCTGCACCTTC
D: TRBD1
size: few
J: TRBJ1-2
V: TRBV18

CDR3: CASSYSISLNTEAFF
DNA: TGTGCCAGCAGTTACTCAATTAGTTTGAACACTGAAGCTTTCTTT
D: -
size: few
J: TRBJ1-1
V: TRBV6-5

CDR3: CASSGGPGETQYF
DNA: TGCGCCAGCAGCGGGGGTCCCGGGGAGACCCAGTACTTC
D: -
size: -
J: TRBJ2-5
V: TRBV5-1

CDR3: CASSYPKEGLNSPLHF
DNA: TGTGCCAGCAGTTACCCAAAGGAGGGTCTTAATTCACCCCTCCACTTT
D: -
size: few
J: TRBJ1-6
V: TRBV6-5

CDR3: CASSQVSWQGNEKLFF
DNA: TGTGCCAGCAGCCAAGTGTCCTGGCAGGGGAATGAAAAACTGTTTTTT
D: -
size: -
J: TRBJ1-4
V: TRBV4-2

CDR3: CSARVSSYEQYF
DNA: TGCAGTGCTAGGGTGAGCTCCTACGAGCAGTACTTC
D: -
size: -
J: TRBJ2-7
V: TRBV20-1

CDR3: CASSFFSGESYNEQFF
DNA: TGTGCCAGCAGCTTCTTTAGCGGGGAGTCCTACAATGAGCAGTTCTTC
D: TRBD2
size: -
J: TRBJ2-1
V: TRBV5-6

CDR3: CASSFPGQLSGYTF
DNA: TGTGCCAGCAGCTTCCCGGGACAGTTGAGCGGCTACACCTTC
D: TRBD1
size: -
J: TRBJ1-2
V: TRBV7-2

CDR3: CASIEGIGGGETQYF
DNA: TGTGCCAGCATCGAAGGGATCGGTGGGGGGGAGACCCAGTACTTC
D: -
size: -
J: TRBJ2-5
V: TRBV7-2

CDR3: CASSLRLSTNEKLFF
DNA: TGTGCCAGCAGCCTCAGGCTTTCAACTAATGAAAAACTGTTTTTT
D: -
size: few
J: TRBJ1-4
V: TRBV3-1

CDR3: CASSPGGGDYGYTF
DNA: TGCGCCAGCAGCCCCGGGGGGGGCGACTATGGCTACACCTTC
D: -
size: few
J: TRBJ1-2
V: TRBV5-1

CDR3: CASSTAIRDSFRSSYEQYF
DNA: TGTGCCAGCTCAACGGCAATCCGGGACAGCTTTAGAAGTTCCTACGAGCAGTACTTC
D: TRBD1
size: -
J: TRBJ2-7
V: TRBV18

CDR3: CASSPALDRNTEAFF
DNA: TGTGCCAGCTCACCCGCCCTTGACAGAAACACTGAAGCTTTCTTT
D: -
size: -
J: TRBJ1-1
V: TRBV18

CDR3: CASSVSGGSSYNEQFF
DNA: TGTGCCAGCAGCGTAAGCGGGGGGAGCTCCTACAATGAGCAGTTCTTC
D: TRBD2
size: few
J: TRBJ2-1
V: TRBV9

CDR3: CASSVGGADTQYF
DNA: TGTGCCAGCAGCGTAGGAGGTGCAGATACGCAGTATTTT
D: -
size: -
J: TRBJ2-3
V: TRBV9

CDR3: CATNPARGETQYF
DNA: TGTGCCACCAACCCCGCGAGGGGAGAGACCCAGTACTTC
D: -
size: -
J: TRBJ2-5
V: TRBV24-1

CDR3: CASSLNAGKNTEAFF
DNA: TGTGCCAGCAGCTTAAATGCCGGCAAGAACACTGAAGCTTTCTTT
D: -
size: -
J: TRBJ1-1
V: TRBV7-3

CDR3: CASTTSRQGDSSYTF
DNA: TGTGCCAGCACAACCTCTAGACAGGGTGATTCGAGCTACACCTTC
D: TRBD1
size: many
J: TRBJ1-2
V: TRBV25-1

CDR3: CSGRTVNTEAFF
DNA: TGCAGCGGACGGACAGTAAACACTGAAGCTTTCTTT
D: -
size: -
J: TRBJ1-1
V: TRBV29-1

CDR3: CASSELAGGGETQYF
DNA: TGTGCCAGCAGTGAATTGGCAGGCGGTGGCGAGACCCAGTACTTC
D: -
size: few
J: TRBJ2-5
V: TRBV2